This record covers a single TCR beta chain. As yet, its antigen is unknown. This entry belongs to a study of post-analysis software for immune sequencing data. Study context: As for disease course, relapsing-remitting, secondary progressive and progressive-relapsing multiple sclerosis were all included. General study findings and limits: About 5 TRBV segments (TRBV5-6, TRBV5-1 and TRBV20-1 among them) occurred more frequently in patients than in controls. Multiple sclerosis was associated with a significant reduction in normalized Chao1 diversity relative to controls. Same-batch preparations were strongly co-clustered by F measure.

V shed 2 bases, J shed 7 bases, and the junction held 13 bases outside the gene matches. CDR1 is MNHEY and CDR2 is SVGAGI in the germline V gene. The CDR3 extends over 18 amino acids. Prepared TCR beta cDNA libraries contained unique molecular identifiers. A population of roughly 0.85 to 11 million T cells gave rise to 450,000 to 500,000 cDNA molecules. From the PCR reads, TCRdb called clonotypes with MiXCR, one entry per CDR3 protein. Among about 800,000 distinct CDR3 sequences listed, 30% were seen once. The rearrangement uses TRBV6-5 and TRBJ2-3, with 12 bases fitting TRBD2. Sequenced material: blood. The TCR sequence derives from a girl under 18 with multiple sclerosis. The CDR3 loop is CASSYAADLAGGTYTQYF. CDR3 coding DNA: TGTGCCAGCAGTTACGCAGCCGATCTAGCGGGAGGGACGTATACGCAGTATTTT.